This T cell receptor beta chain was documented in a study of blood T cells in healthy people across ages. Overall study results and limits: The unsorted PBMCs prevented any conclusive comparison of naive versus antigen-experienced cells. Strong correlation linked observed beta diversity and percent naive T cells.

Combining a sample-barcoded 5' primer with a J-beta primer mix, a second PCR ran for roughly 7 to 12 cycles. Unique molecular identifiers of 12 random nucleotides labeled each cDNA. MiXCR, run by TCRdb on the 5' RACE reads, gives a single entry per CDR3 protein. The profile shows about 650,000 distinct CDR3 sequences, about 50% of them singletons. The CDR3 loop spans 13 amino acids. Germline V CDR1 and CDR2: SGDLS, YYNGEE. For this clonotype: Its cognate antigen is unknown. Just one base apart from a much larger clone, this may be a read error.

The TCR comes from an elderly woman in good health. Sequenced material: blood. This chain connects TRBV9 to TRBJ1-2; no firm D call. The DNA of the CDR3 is TGTGTCAGCAGCGTAGTGGCAGGAGGCGGCTACACCTTC. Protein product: CVSSVVAGGGYTF.